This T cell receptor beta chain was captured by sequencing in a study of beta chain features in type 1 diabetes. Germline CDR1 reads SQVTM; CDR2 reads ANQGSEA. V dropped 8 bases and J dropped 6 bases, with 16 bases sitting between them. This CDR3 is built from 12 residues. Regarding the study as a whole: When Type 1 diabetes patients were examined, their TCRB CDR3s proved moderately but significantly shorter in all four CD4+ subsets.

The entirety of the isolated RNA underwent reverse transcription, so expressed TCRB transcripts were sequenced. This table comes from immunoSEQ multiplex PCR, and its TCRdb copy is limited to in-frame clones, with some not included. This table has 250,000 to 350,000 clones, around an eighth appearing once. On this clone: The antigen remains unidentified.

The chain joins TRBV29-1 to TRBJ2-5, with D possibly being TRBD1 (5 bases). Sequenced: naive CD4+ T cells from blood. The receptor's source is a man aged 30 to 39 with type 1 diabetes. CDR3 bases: TGCAGCACTCTAGGGGCAGAGAAGACCCAGTACTTC. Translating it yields CSTLGAEKTQYF.